This is a list of T cell receptor beta chains from one sample in a study of cytomegalovirus exposure and HLA in healthy donors. Generated by immunoSEQ multiplex PCR, the TCRdb table keeps only in-frame clones and is missing some. The sample yields 200,000 or so clones, about 85% seen once. The sample comprised PBMCs. The receptors stem from a male donor in good health and CMV-seropositive. The CDR3 runs from the conserved cysteine through the conserved F or W. A D gene is named only where the DNA matches it firmly.

V: TRBV6-5
D: TRBD2
length: 16
J: TRBJ2-1
CDR3: CASSSGTSGLGNEQFF

V: TRBV7-2
D: -
length: 14
J: TRBJ2-3
CDR3: CASSLRGVTDTQYF

V: TRBV5-6
D: -
length: 15
J: TRBJ1-5
CDR3: CASSLAGRRNQPQHF

V: TRBV28
D: TRBD1
length: 12
J: TRBJ1-2
CDR3: CASSLQGGSYTF

V: TRBV5-1
D: -
length: 15
J: TRBJ1-3
CDR3: CASSLSWATGNTIYF

V: TRBV15
D: -
length: 13
J: TRBJ1-3
CDR3: CATRLGAGNTIYF

V: TRBV4-3
D: TRBD1
length: 15
J: TRBJ2-3
CDR3: CASSQAAGGSDTQYF

V: TRBV7-6
D: -
length: 14
J: TRBJ2-5
CDR3: CASTTDLWAETQYF

V: TRBV7-9
D: -
length: 14
J: TRBJ2-2
CDR3: CASSLVEVTGELFF

V: TRBV9
D: TRBD1
length: 15
J: TRBJ2-7
CDR3: CASSPSSGTDYEQYF